The present T cell receptor (beta chain) was sequenced within a study of blood T cell repertoires in COVID-19. The CDR3 extends over 18 amino acids. Germline trimming cut 0 bases from V and 0 bases from J; bases unmatched to any gene: 7. Germline V gives CDR1 KGHDR, CDR2 SFDVKD. In the original workflow: Amplification from reference gene primers served as the basis for estimated nucleated cell counts. The assay was immunoSEQ multiplex PCR, and TCRdb's table has in-frame clones only and misses some. V and J calls and clone size come straight from that table; D and trimming were deduced from the DNA. Of approximately 230,000 clones listed, about 80% were seen once; the top ten hold approximately 9.1%.

The chain is built from TRBV24-1 and TRBJ1-3; 7 bases match TRBD1. This sequence originates from an elderly man with acute or convalescent COVID-19. The source material was peripheral blood. The CDR3 sequence is CATSDLQPGDSSGNTIYF. DNA for the CDR3: TGTGCCACCAGTGATTTGCAACCCGGGGACAGCTCTGGAAACACCATATATTTT.